The clone carrying this TCR beta chain was detected ten times or more. Its antigen is unidentified. TCRdb independently ran MiXCR on the reads; one entry per CDR3 protein. The profile shows fewer than 80,000 distinct CDR3 sequences, less than 4.5% of them singletons. Germline CDR1 is SGDLS and CDR2 is YYNGEE. This CDR3 contains 14 residues. Trimming took 3 bases from V and 5 from J, leaving 14 bases between them. The record originates from a study of T cell repertoires in cytomegalovirus infection. Study findings and constraints: There were HLA-C-restricted CMV-specific TCR beta clonotypes dominating the ex vivo response.

This receptor was taken from a human donor in good health (CMV status not recorded). Some clones in this sample may be carry-over from other donors' samples. The V call is TRBV9, the J call TRBJ1-1; D perhaps matches TRBD1 (5 bases). The sample comprised PBMCs. DNA for the CDR3: TGTGCCAGCAGCGCAACTTCGCGGGGGACTGAAGCTTTCTTT. It is translated as CASSATSRGTEAFF.